Following are 21 T cell receptor beta chains from one sample sequenced in a study of control samples from healthy donors and cancer patients. Libraries were prepared by immunoSEQ multiplex PCR; TCRdb keeps only in-frame clonotypes and omits some of them. The table lists 95,000 to 150,000 clones, 87% of them singletons. The sample comprised blood. Receptor source: a man aged 35-49 years in good health.

The rearrangement joins TRBV7-2 to TRBJ2-1, with D perhaps TRBD2 (5 bases). Germline CDR1 SGHTA, CDR2 FQGNSA. The CDR3 length is 14 residues. V was shortened by 3 bases and J by 8 bases, with 14 bases between the two germline ends. CDR3 protein: CASSLLASPDEQFF. The CDR3 region has the DNA TGTGCCAGCAGCTTGTTAGCTAGCCCGGATGAGCAGTTCTTC.

The rearrangement uses TRBV11-2 and TRBJ1-6; D is unclear. Germline V gene sequence: CDR1 SGHAT, CDR2 FQNNGV. The CDR3 is 15 amino acids. Trimming cost V 4 bases and J 7 bases, with 14 bases left between them. The CDR3 loop reads CASSSREGRNSPLHF. In DNA, the CDR3 is TGTGCCAGCAGCTCCCGTGAAGGGAGGAATTCACCCCTCCACTTT.

The chain recombines TRBV6-5 with TRBJ2-7; no clear D. V lost 5 bases and J 3 bases, leaving 8 bases between the germline ends. There are 12 residues in the CDR3. Germline V gene data show CDR1 as MNHEY and CDR2 as SVGAGI. Here the CDR3 DNA reads TGTGCCAGCAGTATTGACCACTACGAGCAGTACTTC. Translation: CASSIDHYEQYF.

This clone was seen only a few times. V is TRBV3-1 (or the pseudogene TRBV3-2) and J is TRBJ1-6; D gene uncertain. CDR1 and CDR2 from the germline V gene are LGHDT and YNNKEL (reference sequence). Trimming left V 1 base short and J 9 bases short, with 4 bases between. There are 12 residues in the CDR3. As DNA, the CDR3 is TGTGCCAGCAGCCAAGTGGCTTCACCCCTCCACTTT. Translating it yields CASSQVASPLHF.

The chain recombines TRBV20-1 with TRBJ2-7; 9 nucleotides line up with TRBD2. Looked up from germline, CDR1 is DFQATT and CDR2 is SNEGSKA (reference sequence). The V segment lost 3 bases and the J segment 2 bases; nucleotides outside the gene matches: 8. The CDR3 totals 15 residues. The DNA of the CDR3 is TGCAGTGCTAGTACTCAGCGGGGGGCCGCCTACGAGCAGTACTTC. It yields the protein CSASTQRGAAYEQYF.

The chain has TRBV30 and TRBJ2-7; D remains ambiguous. Trimming took off 0 bases at V and 3 bases at J, with 9 bases between the two ends. This CDR3 is built from 13 residues. In germline, CDR1 is GTSNPN, CDR2 SVGIG (reference sequence). This CDR3 is CAWSVKGFYEQYF. Written as DNA, the CDR3 is TGTGCCTGGAGTGTAAAGGGTTTCTACGAGCAGTACTTC.

The J gene is TRBJ1-2, the V gene TRBV18; TRBD1 agrees at 10 bases. The CDR3 contains 13 residues. Per germline, CDR1 KGHSH and CDR2 LQKENI. Germline trimming cut 6 bases from V and 6 bases from J; bases unmatched to any gene: 4. The CDR3 nucleotides read TGTGCCAGCTCCCAGGGGACAGGGGATGGCTACACCTTC. It specifies CASSQGTGDGYTF.

The genes are TRBV20-1 and TRBJ1-1; D perhaps matches TRBD1 (5 bases). The CDR3 length is 12 residues. Trimming pared 3 bases from V and 4 bases from J, leaving 9 bases between. Per the germline V gene, CDR1 is DFQATT and CDR2 is SNEGSKA (reference sequence). The chain's CDR3 is CSASLGGTEAFF. CDR3 nucleotide sequence: TGCAGTGCTAGTCTCGGGGGCACTGAAGCTTTCTTT.

The J gene is TRBJ1-2, the V gene TRBV29-1, with 8 positions matching TRBD1. This CDR3 has 15 amino acids. Germline CDR1 and CDR2: SQVTM and ANQGSEA. The J segment lost 4 bases and the V segment lost 1 base, leaving 8 bases of the junction unmatched. CDR3 sequence (DNA): TGCAGCGTTGAAGCCGCCAGGGGGCCGGCCTATGGCTACACCTTC. Amino acids: CSVEAARGPAYGYTF.

Note on this clone: Other DNA sequences from this sample encode an identical CDR3 as well. CDR3: CASSLNTGELFF. The CDR3 DNA follows: TGTGCCAGCAGCTTAAACACCGGGGAGCTGTTTTTT. The chain couples TRBV11-3 to TRBJ2-2; D is ambiguous. Trimming pared 2 bases from V and 2 bases from J, leaving 0 bases between. There are 12 residues in the CDR3. Germline V gene lookup returns CDR1 SGHNT and CDR2 YENEEA.

The rearrangement uses TRBV5-4 and TRBJ1-2; possibly TRBD1 for D (5 bases). CDR3 length: 14 residues. Germline CDR1 and CDR2: SGHNT and YYREEE (reference sequence). V lost 7 bases and J 3 bases, leaving 16 bases between the germline ends. The CDR3 region is CASGFGAQYYGYTF. The DNA of the CDR3 is TGTGCCAGCGGTTTCGGGGCGCAGTACTATGGCTACACCTTC.

The chain is built from TRBV6-5 and TRBJ1-2, with D tentatively TRBD1 (5 bases). The germline V and J ends were trimmed by 6 bases and 4 bases, with 12 bases remaining between them. This CDR3 contains 13 residues. Germline V gives CDR1 MNHEY, CDR2 SVGAGI. CDR3 nucleotides: TGTGCCAGCAGATTCCCTGGGACCTATGGCTACACCTTC. Translation gives CASRFPGTYGYTF.

CDR3 protein: CASSYQAGGYTF. Written as DNA, the CDR3 is TGTGCCAGCAGTTACCAGGCCGGTGGCTACACCTTC. This chain links TRBV6-2 or TRBV6-3 with TRBJ1-2; D not certain. V lost 2 bases, J lost 7 bases, and 8 bases lay in between. CDR3 size: 12 residues. The germline CDR1 and CDR2 sequences are MNHEY and SVGEGT.

This chain connects TRBV14 to TRBJ1-4, with no clear D. The germline V gene encodes CDR1 SGHDN and CDR2 FVKESK. The CDR3 loop spans 12 amino acids. V lost 9 bases to trimming and J lost 3 bases, with 8 bases between them. This CDR3 reads CASRRSNEKLFF. The CDR3 DNA sequence: TGTGCCAGTAGACGGTCTAATGAAAAACTGTTTTTT.

The chain joins TRBV12-5 to TRBJ2-3, with 7 nucleotides matching TRBD1. The CDR3 is 15 residues long. J was trimmed by 2 bases and V by 6 bases; bases with no gene match: 8. The germline gives CDR1 LGHNT, CDR2 FRNRAP. The CDR3 DNA sequence: TGTGCTAGTGGCTTACGACAGGGTAACACAGATACGCAGTATTTT. Amino acid sequence: CASGLRQGNTDTQYF.

The chain uses TRBV7-9 and TRBJ1-3, with TRBD1 matching over 7 bases. This CDR3 spans 16 amino acids. Germline loops: CDR1 SEHNR, CDR2 FQNEAQ (reference sequence). The V segment lost 5 bases and the J segment 0 bases; nucleotides outside the gene matches: 7. CDR3 loop: CASSPQGKGSGNTIYF. As DNA, the CDR3 is TGTGCCAGCAGCCCACAGGGGAAAGGCTCTGGAAACACCATATATTTT.

The chain joins TRBV6-1 to TRBJ2-7; tentatively, D is TRBD1 (6 bases). The CDR3 runs 15 residues. V dropped 1 base and J dropped 2 bases, with 12 bases sitting between them. The germline V gene has CDR1 MNHNS and CDR2 SASEGT. The CDR3 region is CASSEVWQGPYEQYF. The CDR3 nucleotides are TGTGCCAGCAGTGAAGTGTGGCAGGGGCCCTACGAGCAGTACTTC.

In its sample, this clone was seen once. The chain has TRBV7-6 and TRBJ2-1, with 8 bases aligning to TRBD1. CDR3 length: 16 amino acids. Per germline, CDR1 SGHVS and CDR2 FNYEAQ. The J segment lost 0 bases and the V segment lost 4 bases, leaving 5 bases of the junction unmatched. CDR3 DNA: TGTGCCAGCAGCTCTATTACAGGGGGCTCCTACAATGAGCAGTTCTTC. This codes for CASSSITGGSYNEQFF.

The chain joins TRBV30 to TRBJ1-2, with D unclear. CDR1 is GTSNPN and CDR2 is SVGIG in the germline V gene (reference sequence). Trimming shortened V by 3 bases and J by 2 bases, and 19 bases separated the two germline ends. The CDR3 covers 16 residues. This CDR3 is CAWSPGLAGKNYGYTF. The CDR3 DNA follows: TGTGCCTGGAGCCCTGGACTCGCCGGTAAAAACTATGGCTACACCTTC.

The J gene is TRBJ1-2, the V gene TRBV5-6; 7 bases fit TRBD1. With 7 bases clipped from V and 4 bases from J, the junction kept 13 bases outside the gene matches. The germline CDR1 and CDR2 sequences are SGHDT and YYEEEE. This CDR3 is 15 amino acids long. CDR3 bases: TGTGCCAGCGGGTCGAGACAGGGAGTAGTCTATGGCTACACCTTC. It codes for CASGSRQGVVYGYTF.

The chain is built from TRBV14 and TRBJ2-2, with a tentative D call TRBD2 (6 bases). The CDR3 is 16 amino acids. The V gene's germline CDR1 is SGHDN and CDR2 FVKESK. The V end lost 0 bases, the J end lost 3 bases, and 11 bases lay between the germline ends. CDR3 in DNA: TGTGCCAGCAGCCAAGATTTGGGGACTTACACCGGGGAGCTGTTTTTT. Translation gives CASSQDLGTYTGELFF.